Listed here are 12 T cell receptor beta chains from one sample, sequenced in a study of T cell responses to AZD1222 COVID-19 vaccine. Data came from immunoSEQ multiplex PCR; TCRdb stores just in-frame clones and leaves some out. The sample lists about 94,000 clones, 85% occurring once. This sample comprised peripheral blood, obtained 28 days after the second AZD1222 dose. All receptors derive from an adult who received the AZD1222 COVID-19 vaccine.

In the case of this clone: Distinct nucleotide sequences in the sample also encode this CDR3. The chain is built from TRBV5-1 and TRBJ2-7; 7 bases fit TRBD1. The V segment lost 0 bases and the J segment 2 bases; nucleotides outside the gene matches: 5. The CDR3 contains 15 residues. Germline V gene data show CDR1 as SGHRS and CDR2 as YFSETQ. CDR3 sequence (DNA): TGCGCCAGCAGCTTGGGGACAGGCCAGCCCTACGAGCAGTACTTC. It encodes CASSLGTGQPYEQYF. The full variable domain, in which reference TRBV5-1 and TRBJ2-7 provide the parts outside the CDR3, is KAGVTQTPRYLIKTRGQQVTLSCSPISGHRSVSWYQQTPGQGLQFLFEYFSETQRNKGNFPGRFSGRQFSNSRSEMNVSTLELGDSALYLCASSLGTGQPYEQYFGPGTRLTVT.

The sample holds a few counts of this clone. The rearrangement uses TRBV6-5 and TRBJ2-2; tentative D call: TRBD2 (5 bases). V shed 8 bases and J shed 0 bases, with 10 bases lying between them. The CDR3 totals 14 residues. Germline assignment: CDR1 MNHEY and CDR2 SVGAGI. CDR3 sequence reads: CASHRTANTGELFF. CDR3 nucleotides: TGTGCCAGCCATCGGACTGCGAACACCGGGGAGCTGTTTTTT.

CDR3 amino acids: CASSPGLAGGRETQYF. The DNA for the CDR3 is TGTGCCAGCAGCCCAGGACTAGCGGGAGGGCGAGAGACCCAGTACTTC. The chain links TRBV7-2 to TRBJ2-5; TRBD2 aligns across 15 bases. The ends lost 5 bases at V and 4 bases at J; junction bases unmatched: 5. The CDR3 consists of 16 residues. CDR1 and CDR2 from the germline V gene are SGHTA and FQGNSA.

The V call is TRBV5-1, the J call TRBJ2-1, with 7 positions matching TRBD1. V lost 0 bases and J lost 3; bases outside the gene matches: 3. From germline, CDR1 is SGHRS and CDR2 YFSETQ. This CDR3 comprises 15 residues. The CDR3 nucleotides read TGCGCCAGCAGCTTGGCCCGGGACAGCTACAATGAGCAGTTCTTC. This sequence encodes CASSLARDSYNEQFF.

The chain is built from TRBV5-5 and TRBJ1-1; D remains unclear. The CDR3 runs 12 residues. Germline V CDR1 and CDR2: SGHKS, YYEKEE (reference sequence). Trimming shortened V by 1 base and J by 5 bases, and 6 bases separated the two germline ends. The CDR3 spells CASSLTLTEAFF. DNA for the CDR3: TGTGCCAGCAGCTTGACGTTGACTGAAGCTTTCTTT.

The chain links TRBV7-9 to TRBJ1-2, with D perhaps TRBD1 (6 bases). This CDR3 is built from 14 residues. The V gene's germline CDR1 is SEHNR and CDR2 FQNEAQ (reference sequence). Trimming pared 1 base from V and 6 bases from J, leaving 12 bases between. The CDR3 DNA sequence: TGTGCCAGCAGCTTAGTTGGGGGCGGGAATGGCTACACCTTC. It translates to CASSLVGGGNGYTF. Variable domain in full (rest from reference TRBV7-9 and TRBJ1-2): DTGVSQNPRHKITKRGQNVTFRCDPISEHNRLYWYRQTLGQGPEFLTYFQNEAQLEKSRLLSDRFSAERPKGSFSTLEIQRTEQGDSAMYLCASSLVGGGNGYTFGSGTRLTVV.

V and J are TRBV11-2 and TRBJ2-7; D uncertain. Per germline, CDR1 SGHAT and CDR2 FQNNGV. V lost 0 bases to trimming and J lost 1 base, with 7 bases between them. CDR3 length: 14 residues. The CDR3 nucleotides read TGTGCCAGCAGCTTAGACCTGGGTTCCTACGAGCAGTACTTC. Amino acids: CASSLDLGSYEQYF.

V and J are TRBV12-3 or TRBV12-4 and TRBJ2-5; no reliable D call. V was clipped by 6 bases and J by 2 bases, with 10 bases between them. The CDR3 contains 13 residues. CDR3 sequence: CASSRHLQETQYF. In DNA form, the CDR3 reads TGTGCCAGCAGCCGACACCTTCAAGAGACCCAGTACTTC.

This chain uses TRBV4-1 with TRBJ2-3; 7 bases line up with TRBD2. CDR1 and CDR2 from the germline V gene are MGHRA and YSYEKL. The V segment lost 2 bases and the J segment 6 bases; nucleotides outside the gene matches: 5. The CDR3 length is 14 residues. Written as DNA, the CDR3 is TGCGCCAGCAGCCAAAGGCGGGGGTCGGATACGCAGTATTTT. This gives the protein CASSQRRGSDTQYF.

V is TRBV5-1 and J is TRBJ2-3; 7 bases fit TRBD1. The CDR3 runs to 15 residues. Germline V gene lookup returns CDR1 SGHRS and CDR2 YFSETQ. The junction had 5 bases not matched to a gene; V was cut back by 2 bases and J by 2 bases. The DNA of the CDR3 is TGCGCCAGCAGCTTTCAGGGGGACCCCACAGATACGCAGTATTTT. It codes for CASSFQGDPTDTQYF.

The genes are TRBV30 and TRBJ2-7; D is unclear. Germline assignment: CDR1 GTSNPN and CDR2 SVGIG (reference sequence). Trimming left V 2 bases short and J 4 bases short, with 6 bases between. The CDR3 has 11 residues. For the CDR3, the DNA is TGTGCCTGGAGTTTTGGGTACGAGCAGTACTTC. Its translation: CAWSFGYEQYF.

The gene calls are TRBV30 and TRBJ2-7, with 7 bases that match TRBD1. Trimming removed 3 bases from V and 6 bases from J; junction bases left unmatched: 5. CDR1 and CDR2 from the germline V gene are GTSNPN and SVGIG (reference sequence). The CDR3 consists of 12 residues. CDR3 protein: CAWSRDSPEQYF. The CDR3 DNA sequence: TGTGCCTGGAGCCGGGACAGCCCCGAGCAGTACTTC.